A selection of T cell receptor beta chains follows, all from one sample in a study of blood T cell repertoires in COVID-19. The protocol was immunoSEQ multiplex PCR, while the TCRdb copy is restricted to in-frame clones and leaves out a portion. The data contain roughly 250,000 clones, 75% to 90% of them singletons. Sequenced material: PBMCs or T cells enriched from blood (not recorded which). The receptor set was obtained from a man between 45 and 60 years old who had been exposed to COVID-19. CDR3s include the opening cysteine and the closing phenylalanine or tryptophan. The D gene is left open where the match is weak. Expanded clones are given a class, and other clones once, few, many or no size at all.

D gene	V gene	J gene	clone size	CDR3 DNA	CDR3 protein
-	TRBV6-5	TRBJ1-2	-	TGTGCCAGCAGTTACTCGGGGGGGCGCGGTGGCTACACCTTC	CASSYSGGRGGYTF
-	TRBV24-1	TRBJ2-2	-	TGTGCCACCAGTGATTTTGGGGGGTCCGGGGAGCTGTTTTTT	CATSDFGGSGELFF
-	TRBV5-1	TRBJ1-1	-	TGCGCCAGCAGCTTGGATAGGACAAGCACTGAAGCTTTCTTT	CASSLDRTSTEAFF
-	TRBV7-9	TRBJ2-6	-	TGTGCCAGCAGCTTAAGAGGCGGCTCTGGGGCCAACGTCCTGACTTTC	CASSLRGGSGANVLTF
-	TRBV28	TRBJ1-3	-	TGTGCCAGCAGCCCCCTCCCGGGCAGGGTTCCAGGAAACACCATATATTTT	CASSPLPGRVPGNTIYF
-	TRBV7-9	TRBJ1-2	-	TGTGCCAGCAGCTTGGGCACCTCTCCTAACTATGGCTACACCTTC	CASSLGTSPNYGYTF
TRBD1	TRBV6-2/TRBV6-3	TRBJ1-2	-	TGTGCCAGCAGTTACTCGAGGACAGGGTCTGTGTTCGACTATGGCTACACCTTC	CASSYSRTGSVFDYGYTF
-	TRBV4-1	TRBJ1-1	-	TGCGCCAGCAGCAGAGACAGCCTGAACACTGAAGCTTTCTTT	CASSRDSLNTEAFF
-	TRBV2	TRBJ1-1	-	TGTGCCAGAGAGACCGGTCGGGACACTGAAGCTTTCTTT	CARETGRDTEAFF
-	TRBV18	TRBJ1-2	once	TGTGCCAGCTCACCGACCGGATCGACAGGCCTCTTTTATGGCTACACCTTC	CASSPTGSTGLFYGYTF
TRBD1	TRBV7-9	TRBJ1-6	-	TGTGCCAGCAGCTTAGGGGGACAGGGCTATTCACCCCTCCACTTT	CASSLGGQGYSPLHF
-	TRBV13	TRBJ1-5	-	TGTGCCAGCAGCTTAGCGGGTTCACGACAGCCCCAGCATTTT	CASSLAGSRQPQHF
TRBD2	TRBV5-1	TRBJ2-7	-	TGCGCCAGCAGCTTTACTAGCGGGGGCTCCTACGAGCAGTACTTC	CASSFTSGGSYEQYF
-	TRBV6-5	TRBJ2-5	once	TGTGCCAGCAGAACCGGGAACCAAGAGACCCAGTACTTC	CASRTGNQETQYF
TRBD2	TRBV10-2	TRBJ2-3	-	TGCGCCAGCACCGTCCTAGCGGCTAGCACAGATACGCAGTATTTT	CASTVLAASTDTQYF
-	TRBV6-5	TRBJ1-2	few	TGTGCCAGCAGTTACTCCGGCAGGGGTTCCTATGGCTACACCTTC	CASSYSGRGSYGYTF
TRBD1	TRBV12-3/TRBV12-4	TRBJ2-7	-	TGTGCCAGCAGTCGGGACCGGGGACAGGGGTACTTC	CASSRDRGQGYF
TRBD2	TRBV2	TRBJ2-5	-	TGTGCCAGCAGTGTCCTGGGGGGGGTAGAGACCCAGTACTTC	CASSVLGGVETQYF
-	TRBV12-3/TRBV12-4	TRBJ1-2	-	TGTGCCAGCAGTTTAATGGCAGGGGCTGGCTACACCTTC	CASSLMAGAGYTF
TRBD1	TRBV27	TRBJ2-3	-	TGTGCCAGCAGTCTGGGACAGGGAGGAGATACGCAGTATTTT	CASSLGQGGDTQYF
TRBD1	TRBV11-3	TRBJ1-1	-	TGTGCCAGCAGCTTAGAACAGGGGACTGAAGCTTTCTTT	CASSLEQGTEAFF
-	TRBV5-4	TRBJ1-1	-	TGTGCCAGCAGCTTGGTGGGACAGAACACTGAAGCTTTCTTT	CASSLVGQNTEAFF
TRBD1	TRBV27	TRBJ1-6	-	TGTGCCAGCAGCCCGGACAGGGGCCCTTCACCCCTCCACTTT	CASSPDRGPSPLHF
-	TRBV9	TRBJ1-5	-	TGTGCCAGCAGCGTAGAGGGGGGCAATCAGCCCCAGCATTTT	CASSVEGGNQPQHF
-	TRBV27	TRBJ1-2	-	TGTGCCAGCAGCCCCTGGGAGGTCGGGGCCACCTATGGCTACACCTTC	CASSPWEVGATYGYTF
-	TRBV18	TRBJ2-3	-	TGTGCCAGCTCAGTCGGGACTCCCGGTACAGATACGCAGTATTTT	CASSVGTPGTDTQYF
-	TRBV19	TRBJ1-4	-	TGTGCCAGTAGGTTCAACGGGAGGGCTAATGAAAAACTGTTTTTT	CASRFNGRANEKLFF
-	TRBV29-1	TRBJ1-2	-	TGCAGCGTTGATTGGGGGGACCCTAACTATGGCTACACCTTC	CSVDWGDPNYGYTF
TRBD2	TRBV10-3	TRBJ2-1	-	TGTGCCATCAGCCGGGGACTAGCGGATGAGCAGTTCTTC	CAISRGLADEQFF
-	TRBV7-7	TRBJ1-3	-	TGTGCTAGCAGCTTTGACGACACCACTGGAAACACCATATATTTT	CASSFDDTTGNTIYF
-	TRBV28	TRBJ1-6	-	TGTGCCAGCAGCCCCGGACAGTATAATTCACCCCTCCACTTT	CASSPGQYNSPLHF
-	TRBV4-2	TRBJ1-2	-	TGTGCCAGCAGCCAAGTCGACTTTAACTATGGCTACACCTTC	CASSQVDFNYGYTF
TRBD2	TRBV11-2	TRBJ2-1	-	TGTGCCAGCAGCTTAGAGCGGGGGGACTTGAACAATGAGCAGTTCTTC	CASSLERGDLNNEQFF
-	TRBV5-1	TRBJ1-2	once	TGCGCCAGCAGCCACACAGGGACGCTCTTTGGCTACACCTTC	CASSHTGTLFGYTF
TRBD1	TRBV5-5	TRBJ1-1	-	TGTGCCAGCAGCGCCCTTGACAGGGGTCAAACTGAAGCTTTCTTT	CASSALDRGQTEAFF
-	TRBV10-3	TRBJ2-7	-	TGTGCCATCAGTCGAGACAGCCTAGACCGCTTAAAGTACTTC	CAISRDSLDRLKYF
-	TRBV7-9	TRBJ1-1	-	TGTGCCAGCAGCTTAGAGACAGTCACTGAAGCTTTCTTT	CASSLETVTEAFF
-	TRBV9	TRBJ1-3	-	TGTGCCAGCAGCGTAGATGTGGGAAGGAGCGGTCCTGGAAACACCATATATTTT	CASSVDVGRSGPGNTIYF
TRBD2	TRBV2	TRBJ2-1	-	TGTGCCAGCAGCGGACTAGCGGTCTACAATGAGCAGTTCTTC	CASSGLAVYNEQFF
-	TRBV27	TRBJ2-1	-	TGTGCCAGCAGTTTATGGAGCTCCTACAATGAGCAGTTCTTC	CASSLWSSYNEQFF
-	TRBV15	TRBJ1-1	once	TGTGCCACCCACAGGTGGGGTACGCCCACTGAAGCTTTCTTT	CATHRWGTPTEAFF
-	TRBV5-1	TRBJ1-1	-	TGCGCCAGCAGCTCGCCAACCAGGGATAGCAAACCGGTATTGAACACTGAAGCTTTCTTT	CASSSPTRDSKPVLNTEAFF
-	TRBV2	TRBJ1-1	-	TGTGCCAGCAGTCCATGGAACACTGAAGCTTTCTTT	CASSPWNTEAFF
TRBD1	TRBV5-4	TRBJ2-5	-	TGTGCCAGCAGCTTAGGACAGGGGGGAGAGACCCAGTACTTC	CASSLGQGGETQYF
-	TRBV29-1	TRBJ2-5	-	TGCAGCGTTGCATCCAGCCAAGAGACCCAGTACTTC	CSVASSQETQYF
-	TRBV19	TRBJ1-5	once	TGTGCCAGTAGTAGAGGCCAGAGGATTAACCAGCCCCAGCATTTT	CASSRGQRINQPQHF
TRBD1	TRBV4-1	TRBJ1-5	-	TGCGCCAGCAGCCTCTCCGGGACAGGGGGTCAGCCCCAGCATTTT	CASSLSGTGGQPQHF
-	TRBV19	TRBJ2-1	-	TGTGCCAGTAGTATATTTTTTGGGGGGTTGGGTTCCTACAATGAGCAGTTCTTC	CASSIFFGGLGSYNEQFF
TRBD1	TRBV2	TRBJ1-2	-	TGTGCCAGCAGTGACCAGACAGGGACTGGCTACACCTTC	CASSDQTGTGYTF
-	TRBV28	TRBJ1-6	once	TGTGCCAGCAGTTCCTCAGGGGTCGGGATTTCACCCCTCCACTTT	CASSSSGVGISPLHF
TRBD1	TRBV28	TRBJ1-5	-	TGTGCCAGCATCGGACAGGGTCCAAATCATAGCCCCCAGCATTTT	CASIGQGPNHSPQHF
-	TRBV29-1	TRBJ1-1	once	TGCAGCGTTGAAAAACAGGCGAACACTGAAGCTTTCTTT	CSVEKQANTEAFF
-	TRBV6-4	TRBJ2-1	-	TGTGCCAGCAGGGGGACTCGCCAGAGCTCCTACAATGAGCAGTTCTTC	CASRGTRQSSYNEQFF
TRBD2	TRBV3-1/TRBV3-2	TRBJ2-3	-	TGTGCCAGCAGCCGGACTAGCGGGATCGCAGATACGCAGTATTTT	CASSRTSGIADTQYF
TRBD2	TRBV9	TRBJ2-3	-	TGTGCCAGCAGCGTATACCGGGGGGGCGTCACAGATACGCAGTATTTT	CASSVYRGGVTDTQYF
-	TRBV5-4	TRBJ1-1	few	TGTGCCAGCAGCGCGCAGGGGCGCAACACTGAAGCTTTCTTT	CASSAQGRNTEAFF
-	TRBV2	TRBJ2-2	-	TGTGCCAGCAAGGGAAGGGGCCAGAGATTAACCGGGGAGCTGTTTTTT	CASKGRGQRLTGELFF
-	TRBV28	TRBJ1-1	-	TGTGCCAGCAGTTTTAGGGAGGGGACTGAAGCTTTCTTT	CASSFREGTEAFF
-	TRBV5-6	TRBJ1-5	-	TGTGCCAGCAGTCCGTCCGTCAATTCCGGGCAGGGGTGGCAGCCCCAGCATTTT	CASSPSVNSGQGWQPQHF